This TCR beta chain was recorded in a study of glioma-infiltrating T cells after dendritic cell vaccination. As for the study in general: Patients had newly diagnosed or recurrent glioblastoma and received dendritic cell vaccines. Whole-study findings and limits: Survival was not directly related to TCR clonality in these patients. Longer survival after dendritic cell vaccination followed higher pretreatment TIL content.

The immunoSEQ assay amplified TCRB CDR3 from up to roughly 2 ug DNA. Clones were read by immunoSEQ multiplex PCR, and TCRdb kept only the in-frame ones, dropping some. The sample holds about 90,000 clones, roughly four fifths seen once. Comment on this clone: The antigen is not known.

The time point was: after dendritic cell vaccination, including at tumor progression/relapse. V gave up 4 bases and J gave up 2 bases; unmatched junction bases: 5. The CDR3 sequence is 14 residues long. Germline-derived CDR1 and CDR2 are MNHNS and SASEGT. The sequencing used blood, collected after dendritic cell vaccination. The sequence was collected from a human donor with glioblastoma. The V call is TRBV6-1, the J call TRBJ2-7; 7 nucleotides match TRBD1. CDR3 DNA: TGTGCCAGCAGTGCCCCGGGACAGACCTACGAGCAGTACTTC. Translating gives CASSAPGQTYEQYF.